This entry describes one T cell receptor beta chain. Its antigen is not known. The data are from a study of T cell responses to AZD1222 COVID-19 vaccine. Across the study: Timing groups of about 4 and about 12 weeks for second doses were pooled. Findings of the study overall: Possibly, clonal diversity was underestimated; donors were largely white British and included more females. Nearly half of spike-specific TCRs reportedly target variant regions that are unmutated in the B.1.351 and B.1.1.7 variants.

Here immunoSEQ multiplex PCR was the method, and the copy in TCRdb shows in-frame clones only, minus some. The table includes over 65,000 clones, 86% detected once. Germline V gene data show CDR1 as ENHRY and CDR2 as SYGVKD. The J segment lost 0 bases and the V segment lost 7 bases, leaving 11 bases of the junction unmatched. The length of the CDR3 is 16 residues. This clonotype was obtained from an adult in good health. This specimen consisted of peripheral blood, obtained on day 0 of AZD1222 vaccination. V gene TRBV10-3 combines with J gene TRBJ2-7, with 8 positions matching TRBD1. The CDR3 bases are TGTGCCATCAAGGAGCAGGAAGGACAGGGCTCCTACGAGCAGTACTTC. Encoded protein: CAIKEQEGQGSYEQYF.